This is a list of T cell receptor beta chains from one sample in a study of beta chain features in type 1 diabetes. Sequencing was performed with immunoSEQ multiplex PCR; in TCRdb, only in-frame clones are kept and a portion is missing. Seen here are around 400,000 clones, roughly an eighth observed once, and the top ten hold under 0.02%. Sequencing used naive CD4+ T cells from blood. The source of these receptors is a man younger than 35 in good health. The conserved cysteine and the conserved F or W are not part of the CDR3 here. Rows may omit the clone size; those that give it use once, few, many or a size class.

CDR3aa,j_gene,abundance,v_gene
ASSPTGRYEQY,TRBJ2-7,NA,TRBV18
AISESGANGELF,TRBJ2-2,few,TRBV10-3
ASSQWGLAGGSSGELF,TRBJ2-2,few,TRBV4-2
ASSQVLTSGPYEQY,TRBJ2-7,NA,TRBV4-2
ASSLEVRAGELF,TRBJ2-2,NA,TRBV5-1
ASSLWDNSAYGYT,TRBJ1-2,few,TRBV5-1
ASSEASGFVEKLF,TRBJ1-4,NA,TRBV2
ASSLSGGGGYGYT,TRBJ1-2,NA,TRBV7-2
ASSFLAESYNEQF,TRBJ2-1,NA,TRBV5-1
ASSLSVAASTDTQY,TRBJ2-3,NA,TRBV27
ASSMEVGGF,TRBJ1-1,many,TRBV23-1
ASSYSGGAGSDTQY,TRBJ2-3,few,TRBV7-3
ASSFGTALSYEQY,TRBJ2-7,NA,TRBV5-4
SAQLAYEQY,TRBJ2-7,NA,TRBV20-1
ASSLEGTDEKLF,TRBJ1-4,few,TRBV5-1
ASSYSPGNTGELF,TRBJ2-2,NA,TRBV6-5
ASSLTGQGTHEQY,TRBJ2-7,NA,TRBV7-9
SVVSRPMADTQY,TRBJ2-3,NA,TRBV29-1
SAITGYEQY,TRBJ2-7,few,TRBV20-1
ASSPYQGQSANYGYT,TRBJ1-2,few,TRBV5-1
ASSSGSTDTQY,TRBJ2-3,few,TRBV7-3
ASKGRLLSYEQY,TRBJ2-7,NA,TRBV2
AISLAGDTDTQY,TRBJ2-3,NA,TRBV10-3
ASTTTLVKANYGYT,TRBJ1-2,NA,TRBV11-2
ASSLVQGADQPQH,TRBJ1-5,NA,TRBV7-2
ASSLTTGNTIY,TRBJ1-3,few,TRBV5-6
ASTPKGLAGVLVSDTQY,TRBJ2-3,NA,TRBV7-9
ASKEGWGAGNTIY,TRBJ1-3,NA,TRBV6-1
SVHEGAEAF,TRBJ1-1,many,TRBV29-1
AWSLRGAAF,TRBJ1-1,NA,TRBV30
ASSFLGELWQGNYGYT,TRBJ1-2,NA,TRBV5-6
ASSMYGETNEQF,TRBJ2-1,few,TRBV19
ASSRRTGQAKTGELF,TRBJ2-2,few,TRBV14
ASSYSSAISVEQY,TRBJ2-7,few,TRBV6-5
ASSPVSGNTIY,TRBJ1-3,NA,TRBV25-1
ASSRLRDRGVTGELF,TRBJ2-2,NA,TRBV7-9
ASQEAASTDTQY,TRBJ2-3,once,TRBV27
ASSQNARLAGVDTQY,TRBJ2-3,NA,TRBV4-3
AWRTSYEQY,TRBJ2-7,NA,TRBV30
ASSLAPQETQY,TRBJ2-5,few,TRBV7-2
ASSTGTAQEAQY,TRBJ2-5,NA,TRBV19
ASSLTYEQY,TRBJ2-7,few,TRBV28
ASSWEIGPGTEAF,TRBJ1-1,once,TRBV5-1
ASSLRGREQF,TRBJ2-1,NA,TRBV11-2
ASSEGQQYQPQH,TRBJ1-5,few,TRBV28
ASIRGQGDYGYT,TRBJ1-2,few,TRBV2
ATSRARGGSYNEQF,TRBJ2-1,NA,TRBV15
ASSQARGAGNTIY,TRBJ1-3,few,TRBV4-1
ASSTPGWPGQRNEQF,TRBJ2-1,NA,TRBV9
ASSFVLSDRPYGYT,TRBJ1-2,few,TRBV7-9